A single sample gave rise to the 9 T cell receptor beta chains below, sequenced in a study of prognosis after radiotherapy for stage I lung cancer. Using two-round multiplex PCR, the authors amplified TCR beta CDR3 from genomic DNA. Primers targeting each individual TRBV and TRBJ gene were applied in first-round PCR. TCRdb reanalysed the multiplex PCR reads using MiXCR and keeps one entry per CDR3 protein. The data hold over 15,000 distinct CDR3 sequences, with around 50% observed a single time. Sequences were derived from PBMCs, sampled before or after stereotactic body radiation therapy (not recorded which). The receptors shown here come from a donor over 45 with non-small cell lung cancer.

The rearrangement uses TRBV7-9 and TRBJ2-3, with 9 nucleotides matching TRBD2. Germline-derived CDR1 and CDR2 are SEHNR and FQNEAQ (reference sequence). The CDR3 runs to 15 residues. The J segment lost 6 bases and the V segment lost 6 bases, leaving 10 bases of the junction unmatched. The CDR3 here is CASSLPGLAADTQYF. CDR3 bases: TGTGCCAGCAGTTTACCGGGACTAGCAGCGGATACGCAGTATTTT. Filled out from reference TRBV7-9 and TRBJ2-3, the complete variable domain reads DTGVSQNPRHKITKRGQNVTFRCDPISEHNRLYWYRQTLGQGPEFLTYFQNEAQLEKSRLLSDRFSAERPKGSFSTLEIQRTEQGDSAMYLCASSLPGLAADTQYFGPGTRLTVL.

In the case of this clonotype: Since a much larger clone is just one base distant, this may be a read error. The chain couples TRBV6-1 to TRBJ2-3; 8 bases fit TRBD2. CDR1 MNHNS and CDR2 SASEGT come from the germline V gene. The CDR3 sequence is 17 residues long. Losses at the gene ends were 7 bases for V and 2 bases for J; bases not matched to a gene: 14. The CDR3 region is CASIPAGVWPTTDTQYF. DNA for the CDR3: TGTGCCAGCATTCCAGCGGGAGTATGGCCGACCACAGATACGCAGTATTTT.

The V and J genes are TRBV28 and TRBJ1-3; D is undetermined. The V gene's germline CDR1 is MDHEN and CDR2 SYDVKM. CDR3 length: 13 amino acids. V lost 5 bases, J lost 0 bases, and 5 bases lay in between. The CDR3 DNA reads as TGTGCCAGCAGTCCAGCCTCTGGAAACACCATATATTTT. This encodes CASSPASGNTIYF.

In this sample, this clonotype turned up once. This chain links TRBV6-9 with TRBJ1-6, with 8 bases lining up with TRBD1. V was pared by 4 bases and J by 10 bases, with 6 bases of the junction left unmatched. The germline CDR1 and CDR2 sequences are MNHGY and SVAAGI. This CDR3 has 14 residues. The CDR3, as DNA: TGTGCCAGCAGTTCAGACAGGGGATTATCACCCCTCCACTTT. This gives the protein CASSSDRGLSPLHF.

This clonotype was counted once. The gene calls are TRBV20-1 and TRBJ2-1; tentatively, D is TRBD2 (5 bases). The CDR3 covers 15 residues. With 7 bases removed from V and 3 bases from J, the gap between germline ends came to 19 bases. Germline loops: CDR1 DFQATT, CDR2 SNEGSKA (reference sequence). The CDR3: CSVPLRDRLYNEQFF. CDR3 coding DNA: TGCAGTGTCCCACTTCGGGATCGACTCTACAATGAGCAGTTCTTC.

At least ten counts were recorded for this clonotype. The V call is TRBV9, the J call TRBJ1-5, with 7 nucleotides matching TRBD1. Unmatched junction bases numbered 7, after V lost 2 bases and J lost 2 bases. CDR3 length: 16 residues. Looked up from germline, CDR1 is SGDLS and CDR2 is YYNGEE. The DNA of the CDR3 is TGTGCCAGCAGCGTTCAGACAGGGCGAGGCAATCAGCCCCAGCATTTT. Amino acid sequence: CASSVQTGRGNQPQHF.

This sequence joins TRBV7-8 and TRBJ2-7; the D call may be TRBD1 or TRBD2 (5 bases each). CDR1 is SGHVS and CDR2 is FQNEAQ in the germline V gene. V was clipped by 3 bases and J by 2 bases, with 11 bases between them. The length of the CDR3 is 14 residues. CDR3 nucleotides: TGTGCCAGCAGCTTCTGGGACGGTACCTACGAGCAGTACTTC. Amino acids: CASSFWDGTYEQYF.

Judged by abundance, this clonotype is large (0.1 to 1%). Here the CDR3 reads CSVEYDRGRSETQYF. The CDR3 bases are TGCAGCGTTGAATACGACAGGGGGCGTTCAGAGACCCAGTACTTC. The chain links TRBV29-1 to TRBJ2-5; TRBD1 matches 10 bases. This CDR3 has 15 residues. Germline CDR1 SQVTM, CDR2 ANQGSEA. Trimming at V came to 2 bases and at J to 4 bases, leaving 7 bases not matched to a gene. The full variable domain, with the rest looked up from reference TRBV29-1 and TRBJ2-5, is SAVISQKPSRDICQRGTSLTIQCQVDSQVTMMFWYRQQPGQSLTLIATANQGSEATYESGFVIDKFPISRPNLTFSTLTVSNMSPEDSSIYLCSVEYDRGRSETQYFGPGTRLLVL.

In its sample, this clonotype is large (0.1 to 1%). The CDR3: CASSRVNWETQYF. In DNA, the CDR3 is TGTGCCAGCAGCCGGGTTAATTGGGAGACCCAGTACTTC. J is TRBJ2-5 and V is TRBV3-1, with D hard to call. CDR3 length: 13 amino acids. Germline values: CDR1 LGHDT, CDR2 YNNKEL (reference sequence). The V and J ends lost 4 bases and 5 bases respectively, with 11 bases between them.